Listed here are 17 T cell receptor beta chains from one sample, sequenced in a study of shared clonotypes between healthy human individuals. Sequencing used immunoSEQ multiplex PCR; TCRdb keeps in-frame clones, though not all of them. The data contain roughly 1,500,000 clones, less than 99% of them singletons. The sequencing input was naive CD4+ T cells sorted from blood. The subset: CD45RA+ positively selected. The source is a young man in good health.

The V gene is TRBV28, the J gene TRBJ1-1; no reliable D call. This CDR3 contains 13 residues. With 7 bases removed from V and 4 bases from J, the gap between germline ends came to 13 bases. Germline V lookup: CDR1 MDHEN, CDR2 SYDVKM. The CDR3 region is CASKRGSGTEAFF. In nucleotides, the CDR3 is TGTGCCAGCAAACGAGGGAGTGGCACTGAAGCTTTCTTT. The variable domain in full, completed from reference TRBV28 and TRBJ1-1, reads DVKVTQSSRYLVKRTGEKVFLECVQDMDHENMFWYRQDPGLGLRLIYFSYDVKMKEKGDIPEGYSVSREKKERFSLILESASTNQTSMYLCASKRGSGTEAFFGQGTRLTVV.

The V gene is TRBV18, the J gene TRBJ2-7; D unresolved. Trimming removed 3 bases from V and 3 bases from J, with 12 bases in between. This CDR3 is built from 14 residues. Germline assignment: CDR1 KGHSH and CDR2 LQKENI. CDR3 sequence reads: CASSPWTEIYEQYF. The CDR3 DNA follows: TGTGCCAGCTCACCGTGGACGGAAATCTACGAGCAGTACTTC.

The chain combines TRBV5-1 with TRBJ2-2; no reliable D call. CDR1 and CDR2 from the germline V gene are SGHRS and YFSETQ. V was trimmed by 1 base and J by 7 bases, leaving 11 bases between them. The CDR3 spans 14 residues. The CDR3 loop is CASSLKGYNGELFF. The CDR3, as DNA: TGCGCCAGCAGCTTGAAAGGGTATAACGGGGAGCTGTTTTTT.

The V call is TRBV27, the J call TRBJ2-7; 9 bases agree with TRBD2. Unmatched junction bases numbered 13, after V lost 6 bases and J lost 7 bases. This CDR3 is built from 15 residues. Germline V gene data show CDR1 as MNHEY and CDR2 as SMNVEV (reference sequence). The CDR3, as DNA: TGTGCCAGCAGGACTCTAGCGGGACATAATAATGAGCAGTACTTC. Translation gives CASRTLAGHNNEQYF.

This clone was seen once. The J gene is TRBJ1-1, the V gene TRBV28; tentative D call: TRBD1 (5 bases). This CDR3 region has 15 residues. Between the trimmed V and J ends, which lost 2 bases and 1 base, there was a span of 11 bases. Germline V lookup: CDR1 MDHEN, CDR2 SYDVKM. CDR3 coding DNA: TGTGCCAGCAGTTTAATGAGAGGGACGAACACTGAAGCTTTCTTT. It encodes CASSLMRGTNTEAFF.

J is TRBJ2-3 and V is TRBV5-4, with TRBD2 as a possible D gene (6 bases). The CDR3 has 16 amino acids. Trimming shortened V by 1 base and J by 0 bases, and 12 bases separated the two germline ends. CDR1 and CDR2 from the germline V gene are SGHNT and YYREEE (reference sequence). CDR3 residues: CASSLWVGGSTDTQYF. The CDR3, as DNA: TGTGCCAGCAGCTTGTGGGTCGGGGGAAGCACAGATACGCAGTATTTT.

This chain connects TRBV5-4 to TRBJ1-3, with 9 bases matching TRBD1. Germline assignment: CDR1 SGHNT and CDR2 YYREEE (reference sequence). V lost 4 bases to trimming and J lost 5 bases; unmatched junction nucleotides: 4. The CDR3 loop spans 14 amino acids. CDR3 nucleotide sequence: TGTGCCAGCAGCGCCGGACAGGGGCGAAACACCATATATTTT. Protein: CASSAGQGRNTIYF. Variable domain in full (rest from reference TRBV5-4 and TRBJ1-3): ETGVTQSPTHLIKTRGQQVTLRCSSQSGHNTVSWYQQALGQGPQFIFQYYREEENGRGNFPPRFSGLQFPNYSSELNVNALELDDSALYLCASSAGQGRNTIYFGEGSWLTVV.

On this clone: Other DNA sequences in the same sample also yield this CDR3. The chain links TRBV5-6 to TRBJ1-1; no reliable D call. The CDR3 extends over 13 amino acids. V lost 0 bases and J lost 1, with 4 bases in between. Germline loops: CDR1 SGHDT, CDR2 YYEEEE. Here the CDR3 reads CASSLGRNTEAFF. The CDR3 DNA sequence: TGTGCCAGCAGCTTGGGACGGAACACTGAAGCTTTCTTT.

This chain connects TRBV15 to TRBJ2-5, with D hard to call. V gave up 8 bases and J gave up 5 bases, with 15 bases separating them. Germline-derived CDR1 and CDR2 are LNHNV and YYDKDF (reference sequence). The CDR3 spans 13 residues. This chain's CDR3 is CATAPGLLETQYF. The CDR3 nucleotides are TGTGCCACCGCCCCCGGGTTATTGGAGACCCAGTACTTC.

This chain links TRBV5-1 with TRBJ2-5; possibly TRBD1 or TRBD2 for D (6 bases each). The CDR3 is 14 amino acids. The V and J ends lost 0 bases and 12 bases respectively, with 18 bases between them. CDR1 and CDR2 from the germline V gene are SGHRS and YFSETQ. The CDR3 region is CASSLELRGATEYF. In DNA form, the CDR3 reads TGCGCCAGCAGCTTGGAGCTGAGGGGGGCCACAGAGTACTTC.

The chain couples TRBV19 to TRBJ1-2; D is perhaps TRBD1 (5 bases). Germline V gene data show CDR1 as LNHDA and CDR2 as SQIVND (reference sequence). V lost 5 bases and J 0 bases, leaving 13 bases between the germline ends. There are 15 residues in the CDR3. CDR3 sequence: CASSESGTANYGYTF. CDR3 DNA: TGTGCCAGTAGTGAGTCAGGGACCGCTAACTATGGCTACACCTTC.

The chain joins TRBV5-1 to TRBJ2-1; unclear D gene. Germline assignment: CDR1 SGHRS and CDR2 YFSETQ. Trimming took off 4 bases at V and 6 bases at J, with 11 bases between the two ends. The CDR3 covers 13 residues. In nucleotides, the CDR3 is TGCGCCAGCAGCGTAGCCCTGGGCAATGAGCAGTTCTTC. It translates to CASSVALGNEQFF.

The chain couples TRBV25-1 to TRBJ2-7; D remains unclear. Germline CDR1 reads MGHDK; CDR2 reads SYGVNS. This CDR3 contains 13 residues. V lost 5 bases and J lost 3, with 11 bases in between. CDR3 residues: CASSPYGLYEQYF. CDR3 bases: TGTGCCAGCAGTCCCTACGGCCTCTACGAGCAGTACTTC.

The chain joins TRBV9 to TRBJ2-3; D is unclear. The CDR3 is made up of 15 amino acids. Germline assignment: CDR1 SGDLS and CDR2 YYNGEE. The ends were cut back, 0 bases at V and 4 bases at J, with 12 bases in the middle. CDR3 bases: TGTGCCAGCAGCGTAGGTACGTCGGGTGCAGATACGCAGTATTTT. Residues: CASSVGTSGADTQYF.

The chain carries TRBV18 and TRBJ2-6; either TRBD1 or TRBD2 may fit D (5 bases each). Germline CDR1 and CDR2: KGHSH and LQKENI. V lost 2 bases and J 0 bases, leaving 17 bases between the germline ends. The CDR3 runs 19 residues. The CDR3 loop is CASSPLRGPANSGANVLTF. In DNA, the CDR3 is TGTGCCAGCTCACCATTGAGGGGCCCTGCCAACTCTGGGGCCAACGTCCTGACTTTC.

This clone has a single count. J is TRBJ1-5 and V is TRBV7-2; 9 bases fit TRBD1. Germline values: CDR1 SGHTA, CDR2 FQGNSA. V was clipped by 6 bases and J by 5 bases; unmatched bases: 2. This CDR3 comprises 13 residues. The CDR3 coding sequence is TGTGCCAGCAGGGACAGGGGCGATCAGCCCCAGCATTTT. Translating gives CASRDRGDQPQHF.

This sequence joins TRBV19 and TRBJ2-7, with 10 positions matching TRBD1. Germline values: CDR1 LNHDA, CDR2 SQIVND (reference sequence). This CDR3 has 14 residues. Trimming took 7 bases from V and 5 from J; bases not matched to a gene: 8. CDR3 DNA: TGTGCCAGTAAGAGAGTGGGACAGGGGAACGAGCAGTACTTC. Translation: CASKRVGQGNEQYF.